This TCR beta chain was recorded in a study of T cells in Graves' hyperthyroidism and ophthalmopathy. RNA transcripts provided the source from which TCR beta CDR3 regions were amplified. With the HTBI primer set, the TCR CDR3 went through a first round of RT-PCR. Each CDR3 protein gets one entry after TCRdb re-called the multiplex PCR reads with MiXCR. The sample has around 400,000 distinct CDR3 sequences, about 16% seen once; the top ten hold approximately 20%. CDR1 is SGHRS, CDR2 YFSETQ, per germline. The V gene end was trimmed by 0 bases and the J gene end by 3 bases; junction bases not matched to a gene: 6. This CDR3 spans 16 amino acids. This clonotype was picked up many times.

The J gene is TRBJ2-1, the V gene TRBV5-1; 7 nucleotides match TRBD2. Input material: blood. This sequence originates from a woman aged 55-69 years with Graves' ophthalmopathy. The CDR3 nucleotides read TGCGCCAGCAGCTTGGTAAGCGGGGAGAACTACAATGAGCAGTTCTTC. It codes for CASSLVSGENYNEQFF. The full variable domain, rest sourced from reference TRBV5-1 and TRBJ2-1, is KAGVTQTPRYLIKTRGQQVTLSCSPISGHRSVSWYQQTPGQGLQFLFEYFSETQRNKGNFPGRFSGRQFSNSRSEMNVSTLELGDSALYLCASSLVSGENYNEQFFGPGTRLTVL.